This passage covers 24 T cell receptor beta chains from one sample sequenced in a study of molecular identifiers for immune sequencing clone quantification. TCRdb reanalysed the PCR reads using MiXCR and keeps one entry per CDR3 protein. The data show approximately 680,000 distinct CDR3 sequences, about 25% seen once. The material sequenced was naive CD8+ T cells from blood, with Jurkat cell RNA spiked in. Documented subset: FACS-sorted CD8+CD4-CCR7+CD45RA+ naive T cells. Every receptor here comes from a human donor in good health. Some libraries in this study had Jurkat cell RNA spiked in.

Details on this clonotype: This is likely a read error, given that the CDR3 carries no conserved phenylalanine or tryptophan at its end. This chain connects TRBV12-3 or TRBV12-4 to TRBJ2-7; perhaps TRBD2 as D (6 bases). CDR3 length: 16 residues. Trimming removed 6 bases from V and 0 bases from J, with 18 bases in between. The CDR3 DNA reads TGTGCCAGCAGAGGGTCCGGGAGAAAGAACTCCTACGAGCAGTACCTC. Protein product: CASRGSGRKNSYEQYL.

As concerns this clonotype: Since a much larger clone is just one base distant, this may be a read error. CDR3 protein: CASSLLRSASDTQYF. The CDR3 DNA reads TGTGCCAGCAGTTTACTTAGGAGTGCGTCAGATACGCAGTATTTT. This sequence joins TRBV12-3 or TRBV12-4 and TRBJ2-3; no clear D. This CDR3 contains 15 residues. V was clipped by 2 bases and J by 4 bases, with 13 bases between them.

This clonotype was observed a handful of times. The chain couples TRBV6-2 or TRBV6-3 to TRBJ2-1, with D unresolved. Germline V lookup: CDR1 MNHEY, CDR2 SVGEGT. This CDR3 is 22 amino acids long. The V end was cut by 3 bases, the J end by 3 bases, with 33 bases between. CDR3 sequence (DNA): TGTGCCAGCAGTTATGGGTTAGACTCTAGTACGCGCCGCGACACATTCTACAATGAGCAGTTCTTC. Its protein product is CASSYGLDSSTRRDTFYNEQFF.

V gene TRBV4-3 combines with J gene TRBJ2-1, with 8 bases identical to TRBD2. V lost 0 bases and J lost 2; bases outside the gene matches: 3. From germline, CDR1 is LGHNA and CDR2 YSLEER. CDR3 length: 16 amino acids. The CDR3 reads CASSQDYSGTYNEQFF. Here the CDR3 DNA reads TGCGCCAGCAGCCAAGACTATAGCGGGACCTACAATGAGCAGTTCTTC.

Concerning this clonotype itself: A much larger clone differs by one base, so this may be a read error. The chain has TRBV11-2 and TRBJ2-7; the D gene is possibly TRBD2 (5 bases). The germline gives CDR1 SGHAT, CDR2 FQNNGV. V was cut by 4 bases and J by 11 bases, with 15 bases left in between. The CDR3 contains 12 residues. CDR3 amino acids: CASSSVGPGKYF. CDR3 DNA: TGTGCCAGCAGCTCAGTGGGTCCCGGGAAGTACTTC.

This clonotype showed up just a few times. This chain connects TRBV11-2 to TRBJ1-4; TRBD1 matches 7 bases. The CDR3 contains 13 residues. The V and J ends lost 8 bases and 8 bases, in that order; junction bases with no gene match: 8. Germline-derived CDR1 and CDR2 are SGHAT and FQNNGV. This chain's CDR3 is CASQGGWSEKLFF. In DNA, the CDR3 is TGTGCCAGCCAGGGGGGCTGGAGCGAAAAACTGTTTTTT.

Comment on this clonotype: A much more abundant neighbour one base away suggests this may be a read error. The conserved phenylalanine or tryptophan normally closing the CDR3 is absent here, so this likely arose from a read error. The chain uses TRBV28 and TRBJ2-4, with 7 bases that match TRBD1. J lost 4 bases, V lost 6 bases, and 12 bases had no gene match. This CDR3 is built from 16 residues. Germline CDR1 and CDR2: MDHEN and SYDVKM. CDR3 coding DNA: TGTGCCAGCAGGGCCCCCCCACAGGGGCCTAAAAACATTCAGTACCTC. Its translation is CASRAPPQGPKNIQYL.

For this clonotype: Since no conserved phenylalanine or tryptophan closes the CDR3, a read error is the likely cause. The chain is built from TRBV7-9 and TRBJ2-1; no firm D call. This CDR3 spans 11 amino acids. Trimming stripped 1 base from V and 10 bases from J, with 5 bases between. Germline V gene data show CDR1 as SEHNR and CDR2 as FQNEAQ (reference sequence). Here the CDR3 reads CASSLVGEQFC. The CDR3, as DNA: TGTGCCAGCAGCTTAGTGGGGGAGCAGTTCTGC.

In nucleotides, the CDR3 is TGCGCCAGCAGCCAAGAGACAGGGTATAACACTGAAGCTTTCTTT. This translates into CASSQETGYNTEAFF. The rearrangement uses TRBV4-1 and TRBJ1-1; 7 bases are shared with TRBD1. This CDR3 region has 15 residues. V shed 0 bases, J shed 2 bases, and the junction held 3 bases outside the gene matches. Looked up from germline, CDR1 is MGHRA and CDR2 is YSYEKL.

V gene TRBV20-1 combines with J gene TRBJ2-5; D remains unclear. The CDR3 runs to 13 residues. Germline V gene data show CDR1 as DFQATT and CDR2 as SNEGSKA (reference sequence). The V and J ends lost 2 bases and 3 bases respectively, with 10 bases between them. The CDR3 DNA reads TGCAGTGCTAGACCCCGGGCTGAAGAGACCCAGTACTTC. This gives the protein CSARPRAEETQYF.

This clonotype was found many times. This rearrangement joins TRBV30 to TRBJ1-5, with a possible D match to TRBD1 (5 bases). The CDR3 has 14 amino acids. Germline CDR1 GTSNPN, CDR2 SVGIG (reference sequence). The ends were cut back, 3 bases at V and 7 bases at J, with 16 bases in the middle. CDR3 residues: CAWSSGVGGQPQHF. CDR3 nucleotide sequence: TGTGCCTGGAGCTCGGGGGTGGGTGGCCAGCCCCAGCATTTT.

In its sample, this clonotype was seen many times. The chain employs TRBV12-5 and TRBJ1-1; no clear D. The V end lost 4 bases, the J end lost 4 bases, and 13 bases lay between the germline ends. Germline V lookup: CDR1 LGHNT, CDR2 FRNRAP. The CDR3 length is 14 residues. This CDR3 is CASGSPAASTEAFF. The CDR3 DNA reads TGTGCTAGTGGTTCCCCAGCCGCGAGCACTGAAGCTTTCTTT.

A remark on this clonotype: At one of its ends the junction is not consistent with the germline gene, which may arise from a read error. This chain uses TRBV7-9 with TRBJ2-7; tentative D call: TRBD2 (5 bases). The CDR3 sequence is 12 residues long. The germline V gene has CDR1 SEHNR and CDR2 FQNEAQ (reference sequence). The CDR3 sequence is CASRLGSYEQYF. The DNA of the CDR3 is TGTGCCAGCAGATTAGGGAGTTACGAGCAGTACTTC.

Concerning this clonotype itself: A read error is possible here, since a much larger clone lies one base away. The genes are TRBV7-9 and TRBJ2-5, with 8 positions matching TRBD1. J lost 3 bases, V lost 11 bases, and 11 bases had no gene match. The CDR3 has 14 amino acids. Per germline, CDR1 SEHNR and CDR2 FQNEAQ (reference sequence). The CDR3 DNA follows: TGTGCCGCAGACAGACAGGGGCTGAAAGAGACCCAGTACTTC. This codes for CAADRQGLKETQYF.

The chain links TRBV12-3 or TRBV12-4 to TRBJ2-5; the match to TRBD2 covers 11 bases. V lost 5 bases to trimming and J lost 3 bases; unmatched junction nucleotides: 2. The CDR3 is 14 residues long. CDR3 amino acids: CASSVSGGEETQYF. CDR3 sequence (DNA): TGTGCCAGCAGTGTTAGCGGGGGGGAAGAGACCCAGTACTTC.

This clonotype has just a few counts. The chain has TRBV24-1 and TRBJ2-1; 9 bases align to TRBD1. The CDR3 length is 15 residues. Losses at the gene ends were 4 bases for V and 4 bases for J; bases not matched to a gene: 4. Germline CDR1 reads KGHDR; CDR2 reads SFDVKD. The CDR3 reads CATSDGQGLYNEQFF. Here the CDR3 DNA reads TGTGCCACCAGTGACGGACAGGGGTTATACAATGAGCAGTTCTTC.

This clonotype was recorded at least ten times. The chain recombines TRBV20-1 with TRBJ2-7; 10 bases are a match to TRBD2. The V and J ends lost 0 bases and 4 bases, in that order; junction bases with no gene match: 12. This CDR3 contains 17 residues. Germline-derived CDR1 and CDR2 are DFQATT and SNEGSKA (reference sequence). Here the CDR3 reads CSARDPSGSGKWYEQYF. For the CDR3, the DNA is TGCAGTGCTAGAGATCCTAGCGGGAGTGGTAAATGGTACGAGCAGTACTTC.

In this sample, this clonotype turned up many times. The rearrangement uses TRBV29-1 and TRBJ2-5, with 8 bases lining up with TRBD1. V shed 3 bases and J 5 bases; nucleotides not matched to a gene: 8. Germline CDR1 and CDR2: SQVTM and ANQGSEA. The CDR3 has 14 amino acids. The CDR3 is CSVDGRGPMETQYF. CDR3 sequence (DNA): TGCAGCGTTGACGGCAGGGGGCCGATGGAGACCCAGTACTTC.

This clonotype was seen ten or more times. This chain uses TRBV5-1 with TRBJ1-2; no clear D. This CDR3 comprises 12 residues. V lost 3 bases to trimming and J lost 6 bases, with 9 bases between them. Germline loops: CDR1 SGHRS, CDR2 YFSETQ. The CDR3 DNA reads as TGCGCCAGCAGCTCACCAGTGAATGGCTACACCTTC. It is translated as CASSSPVNGYTF.

This clonotype was seen many times. The chain employs TRBV7-6 and TRBJ1-5, with D unresolved. The CDR3 runs 14 residues. Germline-derived CDR1 and CDR2 are SGHVS and FNYEAQ. Between the trimmed V and J ends, which lost 1 base and 2 bases, there was a span of 6 bases. In DNA form, the CDR3 reads TGTGCCAGCAGCTTAGATTGGGGCAATCAGCCCCAGCATTTT. Amino acids: CASSLDWGNQPQHF.

V and J are TRBV7-9 and TRBJ2-1; the match to TRBD2 covers 14 bases. The V segment lost 4 bases and the J segment 9 bases; nucleotides outside the gene matches: 5. The CDR3 has 15 residues. The germline gives CDR1 SEHNR, CDR2 FQNEAQ (reference sequence). The DNA of the CDR3 is TGTGCCAGCAGCTGGGGACTAGCGGGAGTTGGTGAGCAGTTCTTC. This sequence encodes CASSWGLAGVGEQFF.

This sequence joins TRBV3-1 and TRBJ2-5; 8 nucleotides agree with TRBD2. The germline CDR1 and CDR2 sequences are LGHDT and YNNKEL (reference sequence). V shed 6 bases, J shed 5 bases, and the junction held 8 bases outside the gene matches. This CDR3 has 14 residues. Written as DNA, the CDR3 is TGTGCCAGCAGTCTAGCGGGCGCCCACGAGACCCAGTACTTC. Translation: CASSLAGAHETQYF.

In its sample, this clonotype was seen many times. This chain connects TRBV6-2 or TRBV6-3 to TRBJ2-7, with 12 bases lining up with TRBD1. Trimming at V came to 2 bases and at J to 5 bases, leaving 7 bases not matched to a gene. CDR3 length: 16 amino acids. Per the germline V gene, CDR1 is MNHEY and CDR2 is SVGEGT. The CDR3 region is CASSYGTGGARDEQYF. The CDR3 nucleotides read TGTGCCAGCAGTTACGGGACAGGGGGCGCTCGGGACGAGCAGTACTTC.

To note about this clonotype: Given a much more abundant clone one base away, this may be a read error. V usage is TRBV28 and J usage is TRBJ1-4; D not certain. Per germline, CDR1 MDHEN and CDR2 SYDVKM. The CDR3 contains 15 residues. This CDR3 reads CASSLLTTTNEKPFF. The CDR3 bases are TGTGCCAGCAGTTTATTGACCACCACTAATGAAAAACCGTTTTTT.